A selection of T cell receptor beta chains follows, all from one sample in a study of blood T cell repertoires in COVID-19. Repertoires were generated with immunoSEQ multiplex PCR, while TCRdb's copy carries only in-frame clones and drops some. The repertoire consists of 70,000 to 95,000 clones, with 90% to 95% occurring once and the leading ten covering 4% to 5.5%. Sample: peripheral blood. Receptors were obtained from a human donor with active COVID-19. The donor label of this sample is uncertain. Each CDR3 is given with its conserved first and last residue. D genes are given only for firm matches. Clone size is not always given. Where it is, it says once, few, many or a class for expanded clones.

TGTGCCAGCAGTCGGACAGGGGCCAACACTGAAGCTTTCTTT,CASSRTGANTEAFF,14,TRBD1,NA,TRBV27,TRBJ1-1
TGTGCCAGCGGCTTCTCCTACGAGCAGTACTTC,CASGFSYEQYF,11,NA,once,TRBV27,TRBJ2-7
TGTGCCAGCAGCTTGGGACCTGACAGGGGATTAAGTCAGCCCCAGCATTTT,CASSLGPDRGLSQPQHF,17,TRBD1,NA,TRBV5-6,TRBJ1-5
TGTGCCAGCAGCTTCCTAGAGACCCAGTACTTC,CASSFLETQYF,11,NA,once,TRBV7-9,TRBJ2-5
TGTGCCAGCACCGGACTAGCGACCACCGGGGAGCTGTTTTTT,CASTGLATTGELFF,14,TRBD2,NA,TRBV2,TRBJ2-2
TGTGCCAGCAGCTTAGATCAGCGGGAGACAGATACGCAGTATTTT,CASSLDQRETDTQYF,15,TRBD2,NA,TRBV11-1,TRBJ2-3
TGCGCCAGCAGCCTAAAGAGCCTAGCGGGGGCAGATACGCAGTATTTT,CASSLKSLAGADTQYF,16,TRBD2,NA,TRBV4-1,TRBJ2-3
TGTGCCAGCACATGGCGGGGGCGGTTGGGCGGGGAGCTGTTTTTT,CASTWRGRLGGELFF,15,NA,NA,TRBV6-5,TRBJ2-2
TGTGCCAGCAGCCAAGATACAAGACTAGCGGGAGGGCCCTACAATGAGCAGTTCTTC,CASSQDTRLAGGPYNEQFF,19,TRBD2,NA,TRBV3-1/TRBV3-2,TRBJ2-1
TGCGCCAGCAGCCAAGATACCGCGTCCGACTATGGCTACACCTTC,CASSQDTASDYGYTF,15,NA,NA,TRBV4-1,TRBJ1-2
TGTGCCAGCAGCTTAAAGTTCGGGCGGGAGGGATTAGGTGAGCAGTTCTTC,CASSLKFGREGLGEQFF,17,TRBD2,NA,TRBV13,TRBJ2-1
TGTGCCAGCAGCCCGACAGGGTATACGCAGTATTTT,CASSPTGYTQYF,12,TRBD1,NA,TRBV5-6,TRBJ2-3
TGTGCCAGCAGTCCTCCGGGACAAGGAGTTACAGGGAACTATGGCTACACCTTC,CASSPPGQGVTGNYGYTF,18,NA,NA,TRBV28,TRBJ1-2
TGTGCCAGCAGCTTGGTGGACAGGGTTTTTACAGAGACCCAGTACTTC,CASSLVDRVFTETQYF,16,TRBD1,NA,TRBV5-6,TRBJ2-5
TGTGCCACCAGCAGAGTGGGACAGCTCGAAGAGACCCAGTACTTC,CATSRVGQLEETQYF,15,TRBD1,NA,TRBV15,TRBJ2-5
TGTGCCAGCAGCTTGCGAGCGGGAGAGACCCAGTACTTC,CASSLRAGETQYF,13,NA,NA,TRBV5-4,TRBJ2-5
TGTGCCAGCAGTCCCCGCGGGGAGTCTGGAAACACCATATATTTT,CASSPRGESGNTIYF,15,NA,NA,TRBV6-5,TRBJ1-3
TGTGCCAGTAGTATTGGGACAGGGGGCGCGGGTAATGAGCAGTTCTTC,CASSIGTGGAGNEQFF,16,TRBD1,NA,TRBV19,TRBJ2-1
TGTGCCAGCAGTGAATATAATCGAGAGGGTCAGTTCTTC,CASSEYNREGQFF,13,NA,NA,TRBV25-1,TRBJ2-1
TGCGCCAGCAGCTTGGGAGCGAGCACAGATACGCAGTATTTT,CASSLGASTDTQYF,14,NA,NA,TRBV5-1,TRBJ2-3
TGTGCCAGCAAGGGAGTGGCGGGAGGGCTCGAGCAGTTCTTC,CASKGVAGGLEQFF,14,TRBD2,NA,TRBV6-5,TRBJ2-1
TGTGCCAGCAGCCAAGGTCCCAGGGTTAACTATGGCTACACCTTC,CASSQGPRVNYGYTF,15,NA,NA,TRBV3-1/TRBV3-2,TRBJ1-2
TGTGCCAGTGGGAGCCGGGACTACCCGTACGAGCAGTACTTC,CASGSRDYPYEQYF,14,TRBD2,NA,TRBV19,TRBJ2-7
TGTGCCAGCAGCCAAGCGGGACAGGTCACTAATGAAAAACTGTTTTTT,CASSQAGQVTNEKLFF,16,TRBD1,NA,TRBV7-2,TRBJ1-4
TGTGCCAGCAGTTCCATCGGGGTAGAGGAAGCTTTCTTT,CASSSIGVEEAFF,13,NA,NA,TRBV12-3/TRBV12-4,TRBJ1-1
TGTGCCAGCAGCTTACCGGGGGGCTCTCAGCCCCAGCATTTT,CASSLPGGSQPQHF,14,NA,NA,TRBV7-2,TRBJ1-5
TGTGCCAGCGGAGAGGACAGTAACACTGAAGCTTTCTTT,CASGEDSNTEAFF,13,NA,NA,TRBV6-4,TRBJ1-1
TGTGCCAGCAGCATCCCCGGGACAGGGGTCTACGAGCAGTACTTC,CASSIPGTGVYEQYF,15,TRBD1,NA,TRBV3-1/TRBV3-2,TRBJ2-7
TGTGCCAGCAGACCCCAGCGTGCAGGGTCTGTCACAGATACGCAGTATTTT,CASRPQRAGSVTDTQYF,17,NA,NA,TRBV5-6,TRBJ2-3
TGTGCCATCAGTGAGTCGGGCGGGGGAAGCTCTGGGGCCAACGTCCTGACTTTC,CAISESGGGSSGANVLTF,18,TRBD2,NA,TRBV10-3,TRBJ2-6
TGTGCCACCAGCGGGGGGGAGACCCAGTACTTC,CATSGGETQYF,11,NA,NA,TRBV15,TRBJ2-5
TGTGCCATCAGGGACACCGGCGGAACTAATGAAAAACTGTTTTTT,CAIRDTGGTNEKLFF,15,NA,once,TRBV10-3,TRBJ1-4
TGTGCCAGCAGGTTCCGTGGGGGAGCGGGGGGGAAGCAGTACTTC,CASRFRGGAGGKQYF,15,TRBD2,NA,TRBV6-5,TRBJ2-7
TGTGCCAGCAGCTTGGGCCTAGCGGGAGGAGACCTCTACGAGCAGTACTTC,CASSLGLAGGDLYEQYF,17,TRBD2,NA,TRBV5-5,TRBJ2-7
TGTGCCAGCAGCACGATCCGGAGGCGCACACTCTATGGCTACACCTTC,CASSTIRRRTLYGYTF,16,NA,NA,TRBV28,TRBJ1-2
TGTGCCAGCACGGGCGGGAGCTATGGCTACACCTTC,CASTGGSYGYTF,12,NA,NA,TRBV12-3/TRBV12-4,TRBJ1-2
TGTGCCAGCAGTGAATCCCCGGGGGCGGGACTACACACCGGGGAGCTGTTTTTT,CASSESPGAGLHTGELFF,18,NA,NA,TRBV25-1,TRBJ2-2
TGTGCCACCGATGCTACTTTCTACGAGCAGTACTTC,CATDATFYEQYF,12,NA,few,TRBV6-5,TRBJ2-7
TGCGCCAGCAGCCCAGTGACAGGGGTATCCTACGAGCAGTACTTC,CASSPVTGVSYEQYF,15,TRBD1,NA,TRBV5-1,TRBJ2-7
TGCAGCGTTAGGACAAGCTGGGACAAAACTGAAGCTTTCTTT,CSVRTSWDKTEAFF,14,NA,NA,TRBV29-1,TRBJ1-1
TGCGCCAGCAGCCATAGCGGGAGCTCCTACGAGCAGTACTTC,CASSHSGSSYEQYF,14,TRBD2,NA,TRBV5-1,TRBJ2-7
TGTGCCAGCAGCCAAGATATGGAGACCCAGTACTTC,CASSQDMETQYF,12,NA,NA,TRBV4-2,TRBJ2-5
TGTGCCAGCAGCTTAGAATTCGCGGGGCAGGGGGGCGAGCAGTACTTC,CASSLEFAGQGGEQYF,16,NA,NA,TRBV7-9,TRBJ2-7
TGCAGTGTGACAGGGGTTAATTCAGGTGAGCAGTTCTTC,CSVTGVNSGEQFF,13,TRBD1,NA,TRBV29-1,TRBJ2-1
TGTGCCAGCAGCCAAGATGCTCGGGGAAATCAGCCCCAGCATTTT,CASSQDARGNQPQHF,15,NA,NA,TRBV14,TRBJ1-5